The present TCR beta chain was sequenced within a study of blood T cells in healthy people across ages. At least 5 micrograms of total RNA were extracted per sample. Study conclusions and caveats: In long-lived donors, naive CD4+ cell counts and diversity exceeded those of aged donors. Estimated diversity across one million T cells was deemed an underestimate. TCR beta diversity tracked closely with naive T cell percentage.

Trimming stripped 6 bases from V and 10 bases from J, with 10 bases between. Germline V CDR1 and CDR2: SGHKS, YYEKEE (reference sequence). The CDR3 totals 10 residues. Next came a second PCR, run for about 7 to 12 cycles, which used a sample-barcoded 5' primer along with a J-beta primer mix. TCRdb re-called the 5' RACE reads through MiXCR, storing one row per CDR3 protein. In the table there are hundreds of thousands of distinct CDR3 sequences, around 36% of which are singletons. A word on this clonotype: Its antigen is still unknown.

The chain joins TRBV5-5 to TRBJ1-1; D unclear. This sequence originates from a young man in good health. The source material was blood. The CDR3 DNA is TGTGCCAGCATCTCGTCCCGAGCTTTCTTT. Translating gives CASISSRAFF.